These 31 T cell receptor beta chains were all obtained from the same sample, sequenced in a study of T cells in Graves' hyperthyroidism and ophthalmopathy. RNA transcripts provided the source from which TCR beta CDR3 regions were amplified. A set of HTBI primers served as the primers for a first-round RT-PCR of the TCR CDR3. MiXCR, run by TCRdb on the multiplex PCR reads, gives a single entry per CDR3 protein. This table holds about 59,000 distinct CDR3 sequences, around 53% found once. Sequenced input: blood. These receptors all come from a woman aged 55-75 years with Graves' ophthalmopathy.

The chain is built from TRBV6-6 and TRBJ2-1; TRBD2 is a possible D gene (6 bases). From germline, CDR1 is MNHNY and CDR2 SVGAGI (reference sequence). V was clipped by 0 bases and J by 12 bases, with 21 bases between them. This CDR3 comprises 16 residues. CDR3 coding DNA: TGTGCCAGCAGTTACTCGCGGGACTCCAGCACAGATACGCAGTTCTTC. This translates into CASSYSRDSSTDTQFF.

The CDR3 here is CATTAGLAVNNEQFF. CDR3 bases: TGTGCCACCACCGCGGGACTAGCGGTGAACAATGAGCAGTTCTTC. The chain combines TRBV24-1 with TRBJ2-1; 11 bases fit TRBD2. CDR3 length: 15 amino acids. Per germline, CDR1 KGHDR and CDR2 SFDVKD. The V segment lost 8 bases and the J segment 5 bases; nucleotides outside the gene matches: 7.

In this sample, this clonotype is medium-sized. The chain employs TRBV7-9 and TRBJ1-1; 7 bases line up with TRBD1. From germline, CDR1 is SEHNR and CDR2 FQNEAQ (reference sequence). Trimming at V came to 5 bases and at J to 7 bases, leaving 13 bases not matched to a gene. The length of the CDR3 is 15 residues. The CDR3 coding sequence is TGTGCCAGCAGCCCGCAGACAGGGCTGCCTTTTGAAGCTTTCTTT. Translation gives CASSPQTGLPFEAFF.

The chain employs TRBV18 and TRBJ2-1, with 10 positions matching TRBD2. Germline CDR1 reads KGHSH; CDR2 reads LQKENI. V lost 2 bases, J lost 8 bases, and 9 bases stayed unmatched. CDR3 length equals 16 residues. CDR3 in amino acids: CASSPYTSGIGDEQFF. The CDR3 bases are TGTGCCAGCTCACCATACACTAGCGGGATAGGAGATGAGCAGTTCTTC.

Comment on this clonotype: The junction departs from germline at one end; a sequencing error may be responsible. J is TRBJ2-3 and V is TRBV24-1; the D is unclear. Germline assignment: CDR1 KGHDR and CDR2 SFDVKD. This CDR3 comprises 11 residues. CDR3 residues: CATGQADTQYF. The DNA of the CDR3 is TGCGCCACCGGTCAGGCTGATACGCAGTATTTT.

The chain links TRBV12-3 or TRBV12-4 to TRBJ1-1, with no clear D. This CDR3 comprises 14 residues. The V and J ends lost 6 bases and 1 base respectively, with 12 bases between them. The CDR3 region is CASRLTRQNTEAFF. CDR3 sequence (DNA): TGTGCCAGCAGGCTAACGAGGCAGAACACTGAAGCTTTCTTT.

V is TRBV20-1 and J is TRBJ2-6; no reliable D call. Germline CDR1 reads DFQATT; CDR2 reads SNEGSKA (reference sequence). This CDR3 is built from 16 residues. Trimming shortened V by 3 bases and J by 0 bases, and 12 bases separated the two germline ends. CDR3: CSASLGISSGANVLTF. For the CDR3, the DNA is TGCAGTGCTAGTCTAGGGATCTCCTCTGGGGCCAACGTCCTGACTTTC.

The CDR3 reads CASSDGNYEQYF. The CDR3 nucleotides are TGTGCCAGCAGCGACGGGAATTACGAGCAGTACTTC. The chain recombines TRBV7-9 with TRBJ2-7; D possibly corresponds to TRBD2 (5 bases). V was trimmed by 5 bases and J by 4 bases, leaving 9 bases between them. The length of the CDR3 is 12 residues. The germline V gene has CDR1 SEHNR and CDR2 FQNEAQ (reference sequence).

For this clonotype: The junction departs from germline at one end; a sequencing error may be responsible. V usage is TRBV9 and J usage is TRBJ2-1, with D perhaps TRBD2 (6 bases). The CDR3 loop spans 15 amino acids. Germline V gene lookup returns CDR1 SGDLS and CDR2 YYNGEE. The DNA of the CDR3 is TGTGCCAGCAGCCCGGACGGGAGCTCCCACAACGAGCAGTTCTTC. Protein product: CASSPDGSSHNEQFF.

This chain joins TRBV5-1 and TRBJ2-2; D remains ambiguous. V lost 0 bases, J lost 4 bases, and 7 bases lay in between. The germline V gene encodes CDR1 SGHRS and CDR2 YFSETQ. This CDR3 is built from 14 residues. The CDR3 sequence: CASSLGTVTGELFF. The CDR3 DNA sequence: TGCGCCAGCAGCTTGGGTACAGTCACCGGGGAGCTGTTTTTT.

The CDR3 nucleotides are TGCAGTGCTAGAGACGCAACGGGACTAGCGGGAACGTACGAGCAGTACTTC. Protein: CSARDATGLAGTYEQYF. The chain has TRBV20-1 and TRBJ2-7; TRBD2 matches 13 bases. There are 17 residues in the CDR3. CDR1 DFQATT and CDR2 SNEGSKA come from the germline V gene (reference sequence). V was pared by 0 bases and J by 4 bases, with 9 bases of the junction left unmatched.

The V call is TRBV6-5, the J call TRBJ2-1; 7 nucleotides line up with TRBD1. The trim removed 6 bases at V and 5 bases at J, leaving 7 bases unmatched. The CDR3 consists of 14 residues. Looked up from germline, CDR1 is MNHEY and CDR2 is SVGAGI. The CDR3 region is CASRRDSYHNEQFF. In nucleotides, the CDR3 is TGTGCCAGCAGACGGGACAGCTACCACAATGAGCAGTTCTTC.

There are many counts of this clonotype. The chain recombines TRBV7-8 with TRBJ2-5; 10 nucleotides line up with TRBD2. With 0 bases clipped from V and 5 bases from J, the junction kept 9 bases outside the gene matches. Germline CDR1 and CDR2: SGHVS and FQNEAQ. CDR3 length equals 17 residues. The CDR3 here is CASSLAPPSGSRETQYF. In DNA form, the CDR3 reads TGTGCCAGCAGCTTAGCCCCGCCTAGCGGGAGCCGTGAGACCCAGTACTTC.

This clonotype was observed at least ten times. The rearrangement uses TRBV7-3 and TRBJ2-7, with no clear D. Germline V gives CDR1 SGHTA, CDR2 FQGTGA. Trimming cost V 0 bases and J 2 bases, with 8 bases left between them. This CDR3 region has 14 residues. CDR3 bases: TGTGCCAGCAGCTTAACTTATGGGGCCTACGAGCAGTACTTC. This gives the protein CASSLTYGAYEQYF.

Points on this clonotype: The conserved closing phenylalanine or tryptophan is absent in this CDR3, likely reflecting a read error. V and J are TRBV20-1 and TRBJ2-5, with D perhaps assigned TRBD1 or TRBD2 (6 bases each). This CDR3 region has 15 residues. V was cut by 1 base and J by 5 bases, with 17 bases left in between. Germline-derived CDR1 and CDR2 are DFQATT and SNEGSKA (reference sequence). CDR3 in amino acids: CSARGKGGFSETQYC. In DNA form, the CDR3 reads TGCAGTGCTAGAGGAAAGGGGGGCTTTAGTGAGACCCAGTACTGC.

The chain recombines TRBV7-9 with TRBJ2-7; D possibly corresponds to TRBD2 (7 bases). The V gene's germline CDR1 is SEHNR and CDR2 FQNEAQ (reference sequence). With 5 bases removed from V and 5 bases from J, the gap between germline ends came to 28 bases. The CDR3 is 18 residues long. DNA for the CDR3: TGTGCCAGCAGCCCCGTGAGCGGGACACCTGTAGGGAGGGACGAGCAGTACTTC. Translation gives CASSPVSGTPVGRDEQYF.

This clonotype was seen a handful of times. A much larger clone lies one base from this, so it may be a read error. This chain connects TRBV6-5 to TRBJ2-1, with 9 bases identical to TRBD2. The CDR3 has 18 amino acids. Germline lookup yields CDR1 MNHEY and CDR2 SVGAGI. The DNA for the CDR3 is TGTGCCAGCAGTTACTCGAAGACAGCGGGAGGACTCTACAGTGAGCAGTTCTTC. Its translation: CASSYSKTAGGLYSEQFF.

The chain has TRBV10-1 and TRBJ1-2, with 11 bases that match TRBD1. Trimming at V came to 3 bases and at J to 4 bases, leaving 7 bases not matched to a gene. Germline V gene sequence: CDR1 WNHNN, CDR2 SYGVQD (reference sequence). The CDR3 covers 16 residues. CDR3 bases: TGCGCCAGCAGTGAATCCGGGACAGGGGGTGGCTATGGCTACACCTTC. Translating gives CASSESGTGGGYGYTF.

This clonotype was seen once. The chain employs TRBV7-2 and TRBJ2-1; 8 bases align to TRBD1. Germline values: CDR1 SGHTA, CDR2 FQGNSA. Unmatched junction bases numbered 8, after V lost 1 base and J lost 9 bases. The CDR3 covers 15 residues. CDR3 loop: CASSLVGQGAGEQFF. Here the CDR3 DNA reads TGTGCCAGCAGCTTAGTGGGGCAGGGGGCGGGTGAGCAGTTCTTC. Supplemented by reference TRBV7-2 and TRBJ2-1, the full variable domain reads GAGVSQSPSNKVTEKGKDVELRCDPISGHTALYWYRQSLGQGLEFLIYFQGNSAPDKSGLPSDRFSAERTGGSVSTLTIQRTQQEDSAVYLCASSLVGQGAGEQFFGPGTRLTVL.

This clonotype was observed at least ten times. The J gene is TRBJ2-3, the V gene TRBV6-2 or TRBV6-3; D possibly corresponds to TRBD2 (6 bases). The germline V gene has CDR1 MNHEY and CDR2 SVGEGT. V dropped 2 bases and J dropped 0 bases, with 18 bases sitting between them. The CDR3 consists of 18 residues. CDR3 DNA sequence: TGTGCCAGCAGTTACCGCCAGGAGGGATTTACTAGCACAGATACGCAGTATTTT. It encodes CASSYRQEGFTSTDTQYF.

This clonotype was picked up many times. As DNA, the CDR3 is TGTGCCAGCAGCGTGGGCTATGGCTACACCTTC. Residues: CASSVGYGYTF. The V call is TRBV9, the J call TRBJ1-2; no clear D gene. Germline CDR1 reads SGDLS; CDR2 reads YYNGEE. The V and J ends lost 2 bases and 4 bases respectively, with 3 bases between them. The CDR3 sequence is 11 residues long.

The V gene is TRBV20-1, the J gene TRBJ1-5; D remains unclear. The CDR3 loop spans 11 amino acids. Germline V gene sequence: CDR1 DFQATT, CDR2 SNEGSKA (reference sequence). The V end was cut by 1 base, the J end by 11 bases, with 9 bases between. The CDR3 reads CSARAAGTQHF. In nucleotides, the CDR3 is TGCAGTGCTAGAGCTGCCGGGACCCAGCATTTT.

This clonotype has a count of ten or more. The V and J genes are TRBV10-2 and TRBJ1-3, with TRBD1 as a possible D gene (5 bases). CDR3 length: 14 amino acids. V was clipped by 2 bases and J by 2 bases, with 7 bases between them. CDR1 is WSHSY, CDR2 SAAADI, per germline. The CDR3 DNA sequence: TGCGCCAGCAGTGAGGGGGGGACTGGAAACACCATATATTTT. Its translation: CASSEGGTGNTIYF.

This clonotype was seen at least ten times. Since a much larger clone is just one base distant, this may be a read error. The chain links TRBV11-2 to TRBJ2-7; 9 bases map to TRBD1. The CDR3 totals 15 residues. Per the germline V gene, CDR1 is SGHAT and CDR2 is FQNNGV. Here the CDR3 reads CAGSWSGTGTVEQYF. The CDR3 nucleotides read TGTGCCGGCAGCTGGTCCGGGACAGGGACAGTAGAGCAGTACTTC.

In this sample, this clonotype turned up many times. The CDR3 coding sequence is TGCAGTGCTAGGGGACGGAGCTCTGGAAACACCATATATTTT. Translating it yields CSARGRSSGNTIYF. The chain joins TRBV20-1 to TRBJ1-3; D is possibly TRBD1 (5 bases). Trimming took off 3 bases at V and 0 bases at J, with 9 bases between the two ends. The CDR3 runs 14 residues. In germline, CDR1 is DFQATT, CDR2 SNEGSKA (reference sequence).

This chain links TRBV4-2 with TRBJ2-3; TRBD2 aligns across 8 bases. V was clipped by 4 bases and J by 2 bases; unmatched bases: 5. CDR1 and CDR2 (germline): LGHNA, YNFKEQ. The CDR3 loop spans 15 amino acids. Here the CDR3 DNA reads TGTGCCAGCAGCCCCATGACTAGCGACACAGATACGCAGTATTTT. Amino acids: CASSPMTSDTDTQYF.

The chain has TRBV20-1 and TRBJ1-5; no definite D call. The germline V gene has CDR1 DFQATT and CDR2 SNEGSKA (reference sequence). CDR3 length: 14 amino acids. The ends were cut back, 0 bases at V and 4 bases at J, with 10 bases in the middle. The CDR3 is CSARDEPLNQPQHF. CDR3 DNA sequence: TGCAGTGCTAGAGATGAACCCTTGAATCAGCCCCAGCATTTT.

The table lists this clonotype with many counts. V is TRBV6-1 and J is TRBJ2-1, with a weak D call TRBD2 (6 bases). This CDR3 has 15 amino acids. Germline V gene lookup returns CDR1 MNHNS and CDR2 SASEGT. V was pared by 2 bases and J by 7 bases, with 15 bases between. The CDR3 DNA reads as TGTGCCAGCAGTGAACTAGGGCTTCGGGGGAATGAGCAGTTCTTC. Protein: CASSELGLRGNEQFF.

The chain uses TRBV9 and TRBJ2-3; 11 nucleotides align to TRBD2. The CDR3 runs 17 residues. V dropped 4 bases and J dropped 5; count of bases not matched to a gene: 12. Germline CDR1 SGDLS, CDR2 YYNGEE. CDR3 sequence reads: CASSPTAGTSGEDTQYF. The CDR3 coding sequence is TGTGCCAGCAGCCCTACGGCCGGGACTAGCGGCGAAGATACGCAGTATTTT.

The table lists this clonotype with many counts. The V and J genes are TRBV4-2 and TRBJ2-5; D is perhaps TRBD2 (5 bases). Germline CDR1 LGHNA, CDR2 YNFKEQ. The CDR3 sequence is 15 residues long. V dropped 0 bases and J dropped 5 bases, with 13 bases sitting between them. CDR3 DNA sequence: TGTGCCAGCAGCCAAGAAGGCAGTAGCGTTGAGACCCAGTACTTC. Translation: CASSQEGSSVETQYF.

V gene TRBV9 combines with J gene TRBJ2-7, with TRBD2 identical over 10 bases. Germline V gene sequence: CDR1 SGDLS, CDR2 YYNGEE. The V segment lost 0 bases and the J segment 5 bases; nucleotides outside the gene matches: 5. The CDR3 runs 15 residues. The CDR3 DNA is TGTGCCAGCAGCGTAGGGGCTAGCGGGAGCCACGAGCAGTACTTC. It codes for CASSVGASGSHEQYF.